The clone carrying this TCR beta chain was seen a few times. Its target is not known. The entry originates in a study of beta chain features in type 1 diabetes. Findings and limits, study-wide: People with Type 1 diabetes carried modestly yet significantly shorter TCRB CDR3s in all four CD4+ subsets. Amplification by PCR could prefer shorter templates, with the same effect in patients and controls. VDJ junctions from patients with type 1 diabetes contained fewer insertions and more deletions.

Germline values: CDR1 LNHNV, CDR2 YYDKDF (reference sequence). This CDR3 spans 17 amino acids. V lost 4 bases, J lost 1 base, and 17 bases lay in between. What was sequenced were expressed TCRB transcripts, since all of the isolated RNA had been reverse transcribed. Sequenced naive, central memory and regulatory T cell samples produced an average of about 3.6 million reads. Method: immunoSEQ multiplex PCR; TCRdb's copy keeps in-frame clones and lacks some. The data contain over 650,000 clones, over 12% of them singletons. The source material was naive CD4+ T cells from blood. This chain joins TRBV15 and TRBJ1-3, with a weak D call TRBD1 (5 bases). The origin of this receptor is a man younger than 30 with type 1 diabetes. The CDR3 region is CATSTNDRSISGNTIYF. The CDR3 DNA sequence: TGTGCCACCAGCACCAACGACAGATCGATTTCTGGAAACACCATATATTTT.